This is a list of T cell receptor beta chains from one sample in a study of CD8+ T cells in alopecia areata. Method: immunoSEQ multiplex PCR; TCRdb's copy keeps in-frame clones and lacks some. The sample consists of roughly 65,000 clones, about 44% of them appearing once. The source was CD8+ T cells sorted from blood, collected at week 0. The source is a human donor with alopecia areata. Each CDR3 is given with its conserved first and last residue. D genes are given only for firm matches. Not all rows give a size; the values are once, few, many and, for expanded clones, a class.

d_call: -
v_call: TRBV5-1
clone_size: -
j_call: TRBJ1-2
cdr3_aa: CASSLVPGPNYGYTF
cdr3_nt: TGCGCCAGCAGCTTGGTTCCAGGGCCTAACTATGGCTACACCTTC

d_call: -
v_call: TRBV9
clone_size: -
j_call: TRBJ1-1
cdr3_aa: CASSEYRGTEAFF
cdr3_nt: TGTGCCAGCAGCGAATACAGAGGCACTGAAGCTTTCTTT

d_call: -
v_call: TRBV7-3
clone_size: -
j_call: TRBJ2-1
cdr3_aa: CASRPTGTASYNEQFF
cdr3_nt: TGTGCCAGCAGACCGACAGGGACTGCTTCCTACAATGAGCAGTTCTTC

d_call: TRBD1
v_call: TRBV4-1
clone_size: few
j_call: TRBJ2-3
cdr3_aa: CASSPRTQGAEDTQYF
cdr3_nt: TGCGCCAGCAGCCCCCGGACGCAGGGGGCGGAAGATACGCAGTATTTT

d_call: TRBD1
v_call: TRBV27
clone_size: -
j_call: TRBJ2-2
cdr3_aa: CASSPRDRGAKRELFF
cdr3_nt: TGTGCCAGCAGTCCCCGGGACAGGGGTGCGAAAAGGGAGCTGTTTTTT

d_call: -
v_call: TRBV11-3
clone_size: -
j_call: TRBJ2-1
cdr3_aa: CASSLGLGSGEQFF
cdr3_nt: TGTGCCAGCAGCTTAGGGTTAGGCTCCGGTGAGCAGTTCTTC

d_call: -
v_call: TRBV29-1
clone_size: few
j_call: TRBJ2-7
cdr3_aa: CSVTQEGPEQYF
cdr3_nt: TGCAGCGTGACCCAAGAGGGTCCCGAGCAGTACTTC

d_call: TRBD2
v_call: TRBV7-9
clone_size: once
j_call: TRBJ2-2
cdr3_aa: CASSSGTSEHTGELFF
cdr3_nt: TGTGCCAGCAGCTCCGGGACTAGCGAGCACACCGGGGAGCTGTTTTTT

d_call: -
v_call: TRBV6-4
clone_size: -
j_call: TRBJ2-7
cdr3_aa: CASRAGRQGRCNEQYF
cdr3_nt: TGTGCCAGCAGGGCGGGACGGCAGGGCCGGTGCAACGAGCAGTACTTC

d_call: -
v_call: TRBV29-1
clone_size: -
j_call: TRBJ2-1
cdr3_aa: CSVESHEQFF
cdr3_nt: TGCAGCGTTGAAAGCCATGAGCAGTTCTTC

d_call: -
v_call: TRBV5-1
clone_size: -
j_call: TRBJ2-5
cdr3_aa: CASSFVGIQETQYF
cdr3_nt: TGCGCCAGCAGCTTTGTGGGGATTCAAGAGACCCAGTACTTC

d_call: -
v_call: TRBV29-1
clone_size: -
j_call: TRBJ2-1
cdr3_aa: CSVESRPGGFF
cdr3_nt: TGCAGCGTTGAATCGAGGCCCGGGGGGTTCTTC

d_call: -
v_call: TRBV9
clone_size: -
j_call: TRBJ2-1
cdr3_aa: CASSVGVAGNEQFF
cdr3_nt: TGTGCCAGCAGCGTAGGCGTAGCCGGTAATGAGCAGTTCTTC

d_call: -
v_call: TRBV29-1
clone_size: -
j_call: TRBJ2-2
cdr3_aa: CSVEDSNRNTGELFF
cdr3_nt: TGCAGCGTTGAAGATAGTAACAGGAACACCGGGGAGCTGTTTTTT

d_call: -
v_call: TRBV30
clone_size: -
j_call: TRBJ1-1
cdr3_aa: CAWSDGGDLNTEAFF
cdr3_nt: TGTGCCTGGAGTGACGGAGGGGATCTGAACACTGAAGCTTTCTTT

d_call: -
v_call: TRBV30
clone_size: few
j_call: TRBJ1-2
cdr3_aa: CAWRRGDYTF
cdr3_nt: TGTGCCTGGAGGCGGGGAGACTACACCTTC

d_call: TRBD1
v_call: TRBV9
clone_size: few
j_call: TRBJ2-7
cdr3_aa: CASSENLGQGSDEQYF
cdr3_nt: TGTGCCAGCAGCGAGAACTTGGGACAGGGAAGTGACGAGCAGTACTTC

d_call: TRBD1
v_call: TRBV30
clone_size: -
j_call: TRBJ2-3
cdr3_aa: CAWGDRVADTQYF
cdr3_nt: TGTGCCTGGGGGGACAGGGTAGCAGATACGCAGTATTTT

d_call: -
v_call: TRBV27
clone_size: -
j_call: TRBJ2-7
cdr3_aa: CASSFRGGSYEQYF
cdr3_nt: TGTGCCAGCAGTTTTAGAGGGGGATCCTACGAGCAGTACTTC

d_call: TRBD2
v_call: TRBV19
clone_size: few
j_call: TRBJ2-1
cdr3_aa: CASSTRLAGDSYNEQFF
cdr3_nt: TGTGCCAGTAGTACAAGACTAGCGGGAGACTCCTACAATGAGCAGTTCTTC

d_call: -
v_call: TRBV4-1
clone_size: -
j_call: TRBJ2-7
cdr3_aa: CASSQEQALTYEQYF
cdr3_nt: TGCGCCAGCAGCCAAGAACAGGCCCTAACCTACGAGCAGTACTTC

d_call: TRBD2
v_call: TRBV6-5
clone_size: -
j_call: TRBJ2-4
cdr3_aa: CASSYGDGTRNIQYF
cdr3_nt: TGTGCCAGCAGTTACGGCGACGGGACTAGAAACATTCAGTACTTC

d_call: -
v_call: TRBV29-1
clone_size: -
j_call: TRBJ2-7
cdr3_aa: CSTLQGYEQYF
cdr3_nt: TGCAGCACATTACAGGGTTACGAGCAGTACTTC